Given below is one T cell receptor beta chain in context. At one end, the junction sequence differs from germline, possibly due to a read error. Whoever was chosen for sequencing had shown CD8+CD57+ cell expansion by flow cytometry. Severe acquired aplastic anemia was diagnosed in all patients. Receipt of therapy had not occurred in any patient by the time of blood sampling. CDR1 and CDR2 (germline): SGHNT, YENEEA. This CDR3 comprises 15 residues. This entry comes from a study of CD8+CD57+ T cells in acquired aplastic anemia. Genomic DNA, serving as template, underwent TCR beta VDJ and CDR3 profiling. TCRdb redid the calling of the reads with MiXCR, one entry per CDR3 protein. The sample carries 150,000 to 200,000 distinct CDR3 sequences, about three fifths recorded once.

This TCR came from a human donor with aplastic anemia. Specimen: sorted CD4+, CD8+, or CD8+CD57+ T cells (not recorded which) from PBMCs. The chain links TRBV11-3 to TRBJ2-7; TRBD1 or TRBD2 may be the D gene (5 bases each). The CDR3 nucleotides are TGTACCAGCAGCTTAGTGCAGGGTGGGGGCTACGAGCAGTACTTC. Amino acid sequence: CTSSLVQGGGYEQYF.